This T cell receptor beta chain was obtained from a study of T cell changes during pregnancy in multiple sclerosis. The table came from immunoSEQ multiplex PCR; TCRdb's copy has only in-frame clones and leaves some out. Here the sample spans tens of thousands of clones, approximately 89% being singletons. This CDR3 comprises 13 residues. Trimming stripped 5 bases from V and 8 bases from J, with 13 bases between. Germline CDR1 SEHNR, CDR2 FQNEAQ (reference sequence). The receptor was isolated from a female donor with multiple sclerosis, enrolled in a pregnancy study. The chain carries TRBV7-9 and TRBJ2-1; unclear D gene. Specimen: CD8+ T cells from peripheral blood mononuclear cells, collected in the third trimester of pregnancy. The CDR3 DNA reads TGTGCCAGCAGCCCCATCCGTGAGGATGAGCAGTTCTTC. Protein sequence: CASSPIREDEQFF.